This TCR beta chain was found in a study of vaccination and CD4 T cells after COVID-19. As for the study in general: The makeup of the convalescents was six males and four females, two of them Hispanic. The cells were exposed to overlapping spike peptides originating from SARS-CoV-2, HCoV-NL63, HCoV-OC43 and HCoV-229E for stimulation. Regarding the study as a whole: Spike mono-reactivity was found in 304 of the 307 vaccine-specific clones identified in convalescent patients.

Sequencing of the DNA from cultured CD4+ T cells was carried out with the Oncomine TCR Beta short-read assay. TCRdb re-called the PCR reads through MiXCR, storing one row per CDR3 protein. The data show 8,100 or so distinct CDR3 sequences, over 40% seen once. Treatment indicated: roughly 10-day PBMC culture with coronavirus spike peptide pools or control peptides (ViraFEST assay). Ahead of the COVID-19 pandemic (2011-2018), the CD4+ T cells of the unexposed donor were collected. A remark on this clonotype: The antigen remains unidentified.

J gave up 3 bases and V 7 bases, and 7 bases lay outside the gene matches. CDR1 and CDR2 from the germline V gene are LNHDA and SQIVND (reference sequence). The CDR3 has 15 amino acids. Sequenced input: CD4+ T cells from blood, cultured in vitro. This TCR was recovered from a human donor in good health. The chain joins TRBV19 to TRBJ2-2, with 8 bases identical to TRBD1. The CDR3 sequence: CASKARQGYTGELFF. As DNA, the CDR3 is TGTGCCAGTAAGGCCCGACAGGGGTACACCGGGGAGCTGTTTTTT.